This T cell receptor (beta chain) was observed in a study of CD8 T cells in ankylosing spondylitis. Study-wide results and caveats: Significant enrichment of disease-linked clones was reported in matched ankylosing spondylitis synovial fluid. A number of the motif variants had already been described in reactive arthritis synovial fluid and blood. Characteristic, it appeared, of ankylosing spondylitis blood was a TCR beta motif of eight highly homologous variants.

Comments on this clonotype: Its target is unknown.

Trimming cost V 5 bases and J 5 bases, with 19 bases left between them. The CDR3 runs to 16 residues. Germline-derived CDR1 and CDR2 are MDHEN and SYDVKM. TCRdb re-analysed the 5' RACE reads in MiXCR, keeping a single row per CDR3 protein. This table holds about 150,000 distinct CDR3 sequences, 30% to 35% found once. This clonotype was sampled from a male donor with ankylosing spondylitis. This chain joins TRBV28 and TRBJ2-1, with a tentative D call TRBD2 (7 bases). Specimen: synovial fluid, either unsorted or a sorted T cell fraction (not recorded which). The CDR3: CASSPGRRGRNNEQFF. As DNA, the CDR3 is TGTGCCAGCAGTCCGGGCAGGCGGGGGCGAAACAATGAGCAGTTCTTC.